A single sample is the source of the 3 T cell receptor beta chains below, sequenced in a study of blood T cell repertoires in COVID-19 (TCRdb year 2020). Library preparation employed the immunoSEQ multiplex PCR assay. Imported from immuneACCESS, the table was reduced by TCRdb to in-frame sequences with V and J called. These copies leave out some clones; in studies compared against another copy, an unresolved V gene accounts for under half, and the cause of the remainder is not known. In this sample the table shows about 250,000 clones, around 88% of which occur a single time. More than 6.5% of the sample comes from the top ten. The source material was peripheral blood. These TCRs come from a middle-aged man with active or convalescent COVID-19.

The chain joins TRBV28 to TRBJ2-3, with TRBD1 matching over 9 bases. The CDR3 has 16 amino acids. Germline lookup yields CDR1 MDHEN and CDR2 SYDVKM. V shed 1 base, J shed 6 bases, and the junction held 8 bases outside the gene matches. CDR3 nucleotides: TGTGCCAGCAGTTTATTCGGGACAGGGTTTATCGATACGCAGTATTTT. The encoded protein is CASSLFGTGFIDTQYF.

The chain carries TRBV2 and TRBJ1-1, with D tentatively TRBD1 (6 bases). This CDR3 is 14 amino acids long. The germline V gene encodes CDR1 SNHLY and CDR2 FYNNEI. Trimming removed 7 bases from V and 6 bases from J, with 18 bases in between. CDR3 sequence: CASNKGPGGSEAFF. The CDR3 bases are TGTGCCAGCAACAAAGGTCCGGGGGGCTCTGAAGCTTTCTTT.

This chain joins TRBV30 and TRBJ1-2; D uncertain. V was clipped by 7 bases and J by 4 bases, with 16 bases between them. Germline V gene data show CDR1 as GTSNPN and CDR2 as SVGIG (reference sequence). The CDR3 contains 13 residues. The CDR3 here is CASVDTTTYGYTF. The CDR3 DNA follows: TGTGCCTCAGTAGACACAACAACCTATGGCTACACCTTC.